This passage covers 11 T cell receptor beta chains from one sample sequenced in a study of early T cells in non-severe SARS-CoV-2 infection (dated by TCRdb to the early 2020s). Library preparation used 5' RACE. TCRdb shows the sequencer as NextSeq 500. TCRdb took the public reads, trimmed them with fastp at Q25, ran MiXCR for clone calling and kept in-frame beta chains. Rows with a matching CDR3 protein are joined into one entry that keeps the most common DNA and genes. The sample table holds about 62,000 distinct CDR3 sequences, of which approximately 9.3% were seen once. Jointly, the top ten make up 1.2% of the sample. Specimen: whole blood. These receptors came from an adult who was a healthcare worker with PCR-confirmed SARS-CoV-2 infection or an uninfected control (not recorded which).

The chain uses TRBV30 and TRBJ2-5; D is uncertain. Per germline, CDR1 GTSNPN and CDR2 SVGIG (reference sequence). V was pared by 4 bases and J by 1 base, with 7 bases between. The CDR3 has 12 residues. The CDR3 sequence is CAWMRSQETQYF. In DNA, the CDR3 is TGTGCCTGGATGCGTAGCCAAGAGACCCAGTACTTC.

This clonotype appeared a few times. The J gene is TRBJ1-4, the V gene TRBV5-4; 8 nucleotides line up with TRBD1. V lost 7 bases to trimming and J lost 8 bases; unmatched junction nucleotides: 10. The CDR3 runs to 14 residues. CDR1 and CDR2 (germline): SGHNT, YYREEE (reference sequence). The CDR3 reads CASADRDFSEKLFF. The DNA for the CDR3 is TGTGCCAGCGCGGACAGGGACTTCAGCGAAAAACTGTTTTTT.

CDR3 loop: CASSQMLGGNIQYF. In DNA, the CDR3 is TGTGCCAGCAGCCAAATGCTGGGTGGAAACATTCAGTACTTC. The chain links TRBV3-1 to TRBJ2-4; no clear D. Germline V CDR1 and CDR2: LGHDT, YNNKEL (reference sequence). The length of the CDR3 is 14 residues. V was cut by 2 bases and J by 6 bases, with 11 bases left in between.

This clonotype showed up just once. The CDR3 DNA follows: TGTGCCAGCAGCCTGGGGACAGCTATGGCCGGGGAGCTGTTTTTT. Its translation: CASSLGTAMAGELFF. The chain is built from TRBV5-4 and TRBJ2-2; TRBD1 matches at 7 bases. Germline trimming cut 4 bases from V and 6 bases from J; bases unmatched to any gene: 9. The germline gives CDR1 SGHNT, CDR2 YYREEE (reference sequence). The CDR3 consists of 15 residues.

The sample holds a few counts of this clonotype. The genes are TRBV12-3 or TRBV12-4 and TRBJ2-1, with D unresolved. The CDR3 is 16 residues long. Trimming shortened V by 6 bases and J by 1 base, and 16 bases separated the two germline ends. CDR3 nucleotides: TGTGCCAGCAGCCCCCCGACAAGCCAGTCCTACAATGAGCAGTTCTTC. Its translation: CASSPPTSQSYNEQFF.

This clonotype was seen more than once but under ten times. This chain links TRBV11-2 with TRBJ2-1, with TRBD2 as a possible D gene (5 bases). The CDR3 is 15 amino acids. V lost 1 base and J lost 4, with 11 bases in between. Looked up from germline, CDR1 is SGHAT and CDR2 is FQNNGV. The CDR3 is CASSLGGQVYNEQFF. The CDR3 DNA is TGTGCCAGCAGCTTAGGAGGGCAGGTTTACAATGAGCAGTTCTTC.

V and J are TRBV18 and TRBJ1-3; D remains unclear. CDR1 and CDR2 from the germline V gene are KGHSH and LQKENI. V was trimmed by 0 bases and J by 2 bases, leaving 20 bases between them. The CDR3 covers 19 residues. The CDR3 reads CASSPPPGKVSSAGNTIYF. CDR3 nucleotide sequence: TGTGCCAGCTCACCACCGCCGGGGAAAGTATCATCAGCTGGAAACACCATATATTTT.

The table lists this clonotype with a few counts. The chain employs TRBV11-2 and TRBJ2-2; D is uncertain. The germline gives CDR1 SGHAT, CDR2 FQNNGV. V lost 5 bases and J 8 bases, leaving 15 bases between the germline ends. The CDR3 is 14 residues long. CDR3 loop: CASSRMTVGGELFF. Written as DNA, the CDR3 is TGTGCCAGCAGCCGCATGACGGTGGGGGGGGAGCTGTTTTTT.

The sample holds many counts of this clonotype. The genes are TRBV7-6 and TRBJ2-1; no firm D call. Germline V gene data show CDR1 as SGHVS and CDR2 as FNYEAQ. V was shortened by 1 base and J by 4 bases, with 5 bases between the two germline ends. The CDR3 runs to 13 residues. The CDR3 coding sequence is TGTGCCAGCAGCTTAGGACCATACAATGAGCAGTTCTTC. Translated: CASSLGPYNEQFF.

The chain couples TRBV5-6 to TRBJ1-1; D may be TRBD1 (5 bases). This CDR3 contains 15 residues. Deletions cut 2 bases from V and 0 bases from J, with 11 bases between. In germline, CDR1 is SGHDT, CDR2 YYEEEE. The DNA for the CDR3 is TGTGCCAGCAGCTTACAGACAGTTCTGAACACTGAAGCTTTCTTT. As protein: CASSLQTVLNTEAFF. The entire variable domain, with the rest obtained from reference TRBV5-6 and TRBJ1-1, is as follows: DAGVTQSPTHLIKTRGQQVTLRCSPKSGHDTVSWYQQALGQGPQFIFQYYEEEERQRGNFPDRFSGHQFPNYSSELNVNALLLGDSALYLCASSLQTVLNTEAFFGQGTRLTVV.

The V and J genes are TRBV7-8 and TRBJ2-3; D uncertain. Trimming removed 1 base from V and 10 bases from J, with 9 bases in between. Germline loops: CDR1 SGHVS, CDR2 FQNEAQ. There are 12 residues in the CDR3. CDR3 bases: TGTGCCAGCAGCTTAGGGCAGCCCCCGCAGTATTTT. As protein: CASSLGQPPQYF.